One and the same sample provided the 3 T cell receptor beta chains below, sequenced in a study of T-cell reconstitution after alpha-beta-depleted transplantation in children. Unique molecular identifiers were used in preparing the TCRbeta library. TCRdb analysed the PCR reads with MiXCR anew, one entry per CDR3 protein. Among roughly 76,000 distinct CDR3 sequences listed, about a tenth were seen once. The input for sequencing was PBMCs, taken before TCRalphabeta/CD19-depleted stem cell transplant. All receptors come from a boy aged 5-17 years with acute myeloid leukemia, due to receive a stem cell transplant.

The sample holds many counts of this clonotype. V is TRBV7-2 and J is TRBJ2-7; D perhaps matches TRBD1 (6 bases). Trimming cost V 1 base and J 5 bases, with 15 bases left between them. This CDR3 contains 15 residues. CDR1 SGHTA and CDR2 FQGNSA come from the germline V gene. The CDR3 spells CASSLGGGVVNEQYF. CDR3 DNA: TGTGCCAGCAGCTTAGGAGGGGGTGTTGTTAACGAGCAGTACTTC. Supplemented by reference TRBV7-2 and TRBJ2-7, the full variable domain reads GAGVSQSPSNKVTEKGKDVELRCDPISGHTALYWYRQSLGQGLEFLIYFQGNSAPDKSGLPSDRFSAERTGGSVSTLTIQRTQQEDSAVYLCASSLGGGVVNEQYFGPGTRLTVT.

At least ten counts were recorded for this clonotype. This rearrangement joins TRBV7-9 to TRBJ2-3; 14 bases line up with TRBD2. Germline loops: CDR1 SEHNR, CDR2 FQNEAQ (reference sequence). V was clipped by 5 bases and J by 10 bases; unmatched bases: 11. The CDR3 runs 16 residues. The CDR3 sequence: CASSLRLAGGPQAQYF. The CDR3 coding sequence is TGTGCCAGCAGCCTAAGACTAGCGGGAGGGCCACAGGCGCAGTATTTT.

There are many counts of this clonotype. The chain links TRBV28 to TRBJ2-2; D is undetermined. This CDR3 comprises 12 residues. V shed 6 bases and J shed 5 bases, with 7 bases lying between them. CDR1 and CDR2 from the germline V gene are MDHEN and SYDVKM. The CDR3 coding sequence is TGTGCCAGCAGCGGGCCGACCGGGGAGCTGTTTTTT. Its protein product is CASSGPTGELFF. The entire variable domain, with the rest obtained from reference TRBV28 and TRBJ2-2, is as follows: DVKVTQSSRYLVKRTGEKVFLECVQDMDHENMFWYRQDPGLGLRLIYFSYDVKMKEKGDIPEGYSVSREKKERFSLILESASTNQTSMYLCASSGPTGELFFGEGSRLTVL.